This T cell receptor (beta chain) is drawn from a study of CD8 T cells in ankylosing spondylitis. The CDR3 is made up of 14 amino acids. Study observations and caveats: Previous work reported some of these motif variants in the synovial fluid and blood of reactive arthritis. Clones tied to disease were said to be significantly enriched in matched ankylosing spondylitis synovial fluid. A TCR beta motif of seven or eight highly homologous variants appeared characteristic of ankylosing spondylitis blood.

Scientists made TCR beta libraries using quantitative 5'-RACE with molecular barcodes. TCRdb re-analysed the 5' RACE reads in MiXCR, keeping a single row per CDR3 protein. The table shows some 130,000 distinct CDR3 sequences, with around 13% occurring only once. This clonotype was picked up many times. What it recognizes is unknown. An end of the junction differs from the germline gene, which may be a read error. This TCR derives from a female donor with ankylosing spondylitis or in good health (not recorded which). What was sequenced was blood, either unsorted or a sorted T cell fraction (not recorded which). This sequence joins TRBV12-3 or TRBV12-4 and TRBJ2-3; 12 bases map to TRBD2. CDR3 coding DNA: TGTGCCAGCAGTTTAGGCCTAGCGGGGGGGCTGGTGAATTTT. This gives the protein CASSLGLAGGLVNF.